Following are 20 T cell receptor beta chains from one sample sequenced in a study of blood T cell repertoires in COVID-19. The method was immunoSEQ multiplex PCR; TCRdb's version includes in-frame clones alone and lacks a portion of them. The repertoire has around 150,000 clones, 84% of them found once; the top ten carry approximately 3%. The material sequenced was PBMCs or T cells enriched from blood (not recorded which). These TCRs come from a woman aged 45-65 years with acute COVID-19.

J is TRBJ2-3 and V is TRBV30; 14 nucleotides agree with TRBD2. Germline trimming cut 6 bases from V and 5 bases from J; bases unmatched to any gene: 4. The CDR3 length is 14 residues. CDR1 and CDR2 from the germline V gene are GTSNPN and SVGIG (reference sequence). Here the CDR3 DNA reads TGTGCCTGTGGACTAGCGGGGGGCGGAGATACGCAGTATTTT. This codes for CACGLAGGGDTQYF.

The V call is TRBV23-1, the J call TRBJ2-1, with D maybe TRBD1 (8 bases). TRBV23-1 is placed among ORFs of uncertain function. Between the trimmed V and J ends, which lost 4 bases and 5 bases, there was a span of 15 bases. The CDR3 extends over 15 amino acids. CDR3 protein: CASSLRTGTNNEQFF. The CDR3 nucleotides read TGCGCCAGCAGTCTAAGGACAGGGACTAACAATGAGCAGTTCTTC.

The J gene is TRBJ2-3, the V gene TRBV5-1; 8 bases are a match to TRBD1. Germline CDR1 SGHRS, CDR2 YFSETQ. This CDR3 comprises 15 residues. The ends lost 3 bases at V and 2 bases at J; junction bases unmatched: 5. The chain's CDR3 is CASSSTGGYTDTQYF. CDR3 nucleotides: TGCGCCAGCAGCTCCACAGGGGGGTACACAGATACGCAGTATTTT.

The gene calls are TRBV7-8 and TRBJ1-3; 7 positions agree with TRBD1. CDR3 length: 17 amino acids. Per the germline V gene, CDR1 is SGHVS and CDR2 is FQNEAQ. The ends lost 1 base at V and 0 bases at J; junction bases unmatched: 6. CDR3 protein: CASSLGGGPSSGNTIYF. The CDR3 DNA sequence: TGTGCCAGCAGCTTAGGAGGGGGCCCTAGCTCTGGAAACACCATATATTTT.

The V and J genes are TRBV18 and TRBJ1-4, with 8 positions matching TRBD1. V was clipped by 5 bases and J by 7 bases; unmatched bases: 9. CDR1 and CDR2 from the germline V gene are KGHSH and LQKENI. This CDR3 comprises 15 residues. CDR3 in DNA: TGTGCCAGCTCATTTCGACAGGGGATGGGTGAAAAACTGTTTTTT. Residues: CASSFRQGMGEKLFF. Looking up the rest from reference TRBV18 and TRBJ1-4 gives the full variable domain: NAGVMQNPRHLVRRRGQEARLRCSPMKGHSHVYWYRQLPEEGLKFMVYLQKENIIDESGMPKERFSAEFPKEGPSILRIQQVVRGDSAAYFCASSFRQGMGEKLFFGSGTQLSVL.

V usage is TRBV9 and J usage is TRBJ2-1; D unclear. V gave up 3 bases and J gave up 4 bases, with 14 bases separating them. Germline assignment: CDR1 SGDLS and CDR2 YYNGEE. The CDR3 runs 15 residues. The CDR3 is CASSAQETRYNEQFF. Written as DNA, the CDR3 is TGTGCCAGCAGCGCCCAAGAAACGAGGTACAATGAGCAGTTCTTC.

The chain recombines TRBV5-1 with TRBJ2-5; D might be TRBD2 (6 bases). The CDR3 runs to 15 residues. Deletions cut 0 bases from V and 1 base from J, with 10 bases between. The V gene's germline CDR1 is SGHRS and CDR2 YFSETQ. In DNA form, the CDR3 reads TGCGCCAGCAGCTTGGGAGCGGGTATCCAAGAGACCCAGTACTTC. This translates into CASSLGAGIQETQYF.

This clone was recorded a few times. The gene calls are TRBV7-9 and TRBJ2-5; 8 nucleotides align to TRBD2. The CDR3 is 15 amino acids. In germline, CDR1 is SEHNR, CDR2 FQNEAQ (reference sequence). V shed 1 base, J shed 5 bases, and the junction held 6 bases outside the gene matches. The CDR3 loop is CASSLGGTSGETQYF. As DNA, the CDR3 is TGTGCCAGCAGCTTAGGGGGGACTAGTGGTGAGACCCAGTACTTC. Based on the CDR3 plus reference TRBV7-9 and TRBJ2-5, the full variable domain is DTGVSQNPRHKITKRGQNVTFRCDPISEHNRLYWYRQTLGQGPEFLTYFQNEAQLEKSRLLSDRFSAERPKGSFSTLEIQRTEQGDSAMYLCASSLGGTSGETQYFGPGTRLLVL.

This chain links TRBV6-5 with TRBJ2-5, with 7 bases identical to TRBD1. Germline loops: CDR1 MNHEY, CDR2 SVGAGI. Losses at the gene ends were 5 bases for V and 5 bases for J; bases not matched to a gene: 11. This CDR3 region has 15 residues. The CDR3 DNA sequence: TGTGCCAGCAGTCCCCTTCAAGGGGGCCGGGAGACCCAGTACTTC. Protein product: CASSPLQGGRETQYF.

The V call is TRBV27, the J call TRBJ2-7; 9 bases line up with TRBD2. Germline loops: CDR1 MNHEY, CDR2 SMNVEV (reference sequence). With 4 bases clipped from V and 2 bases from J, the junction kept 3 bases outside the gene matches. The CDR3 totals 14 residues. CDR3 DNA: TGTGCCAGCAGTTCGACTAGCGGTACCTACGAGCAGTACTTC. Its protein product is CASSSTSGTYEQYF.

V gene TRBV24-1 combines with J gene TRBJ1-4; weak D call: TRBD1 (5 bases). Trimming took off 12 bases at V and 4 bases at J, with 14 bases between the two ends. Per the germline V gene, CDR1 is KGHDR and CDR2 is SFDVKD. The CDR3 has 13 amino acids. CDR3 loop: CALHDRDNEKLFF. In DNA form, the CDR3 reads TGTGCCCTACACGACAGAGATAATGAAAAACTGTTTTTT.

For this clone: Other DNA sequences in this sample translate to the same CDR3. The chain combines TRBV9 with TRBJ1-1; no reliable D call. V lost 0 bases to trimming and J lost 1 base, with 4 bases between them. The germline V gene encodes CDR1 SGDLS and CDR2 YYNGEE. This CDR3 has 13 residues. In nucleotides, the CDR3 is TGTGCCAGCAGCGTAGCAGGGAACACTGAAGCTTTCTTT. Translating gives CASSVAGNTEAFF.

This chain uses TRBV27 with TRBJ2-5, with TRBD1 as a possible D gene (5 bases). Germline loops: CDR1 MNHEY, CDR2 SMNVEV (reference sequence). The V end lost 5 bases, the J end lost 5 bases, and 15 bases lay between the germline ends. CDR3 length: 14 residues. CDR3 sequence reads: CASSNIDSWETQYF. In nucleotides, the CDR3 is TGTGCCAGCAGTAACATCGACAGTTGGGAGACCCAGTACTTC.

The chain links TRBV2 to TRBJ2-5; D gene unclear. CDR3 length: 12 amino acids. Germline V CDR1 and CDR2: SNHLY, FYNNEI. Deletions cut 3 bases from V and 5 bases from J, with 7 bases between. The CDR3 DNA sequence: TGTGCCAGCAGTGATCTGGAGGAGACCCAGTACTTC. It is translated as CASSDLEETQYF.

The count of this clone is one. This chain uses TRBV6-6 with TRBJ2-1; 7 nucleotides line up with TRBD2. The CDR3 runs 15 residues. Per the germline V gene, CDR1 is MNHNY and CDR2 is SVGAGI (reference sequence). V lost 2 bases and J lost 5; bases outside the gene matches: 6. CDR3 coding DNA: TGTGCCAGCAGTTACGTTGCTAGCGGAAACAATGAGCAGTTCTTC. It yields the protein CASSYVASGNNEQFF.

This rearrangement joins TRBV19 to TRBJ1-2; 10 bases match TRBD1. Per germline, CDR1 LNHDA and CDR2 SQIVND (reference sequence). The CDR3 is 15 amino acids. V was clipped by 3 bases and J by 2 bases; unmatched bases: 3. CDR3 region: CASSIAGQGNYGYTF. The DNA of the CDR3 is TGTGCCAGTAGTATTGCGGGACAGGGGAACTATGGCTACACCTTC.

The rearrangement links TRBV11-3 to TRBJ1-3, with TRBD1 identical over 8 bases. The ends lost 5 bases at V and 4 bases at J; junction bases unmatched: 1. CDR1 and CDR2 (germline): SGHNT, YENEEA. The CDR3 is 13 residues long. In DNA form, the CDR3 reads TGTGCCAGCAGCACAGGGGGAGGAAACACCATATATTTT. Translating it yields CASSTGGGNTIYF.

This clone was seen only once. This sequence joins TRBV5-6 and TRBJ2-1; D may be TRBD2 (6 bases). From germline, CDR1 is SGHDT and CDR2 YYEEEE. Between the trimmed V and J ends, which lost 4 bases and 3 bases, there was a span of 20 bases. The CDR3 runs to 17 residues. CDR3 residues: CASSAEAGFRNYNEQFF. The CDR3 nucleotides are TGTGCCAGCAGCGCAGAGGCGGGGTTCCGGAACTACAATGAGCAGTTCTTC. Variable domain in full (rest from reference TRBV5-6 and TRBJ2-1): DAGVTQSPTHLIKTRGQQVTLRCSPKSGHDTVSWYQQALGQGPQFIFQYYEEEERQRGNFPDRFSGHQFPNYSSELNVNALLLGDSALYLCASSAEAGFRNYNEQFFGPGTRLTVL.

V and J are TRBV28 and TRBJ1-2; possibly TRBD1 for D (6 bases). The germline CDR1 and CDR2 sequences are MDHEN and SYDVKM. The CDR3 length is 14 residues. The V end was cut by 7 bases, the J end by 2 bases, with 14 bases between. The CDR3 nucleotides are TGTGCCAGCATTAATGGACAGCCCAACTATGGCTACACCTTC. Amino acids: CASINGQPNYGYTF.

The chain has TRBV10-2 and TRBJ2-3; 7 bases align to TRBD1. The CDR3 consists of 14 residues. Germline V CDR1 and CDR2: WSHSY, SAAADI. Trimming took 5 bases from V and 6 from J; bases not matched to a gene: 8. CDR3 in amino acids: CASSPTGIVDTQYF. CDR3 bases: TGCGCCAGCAGTCCGACAGGGATAGTGGATACGCAGTATTTT.